This TCR beta chain was captured in a study of blood T cell repertoires in COVID-19 (dated by TCRdb to about 2020). For the wider study: Collaborator samples came from the United States, Italy and Spain and covered acute and convalescent phases of COVID-19. The samples were drawn from two sources: the first 160 participants of the ongoing ImmuneRACE study, and 1,000 to 1,500 subjects contributed by 6 global collaborators. Where available, HLA class I and class II types were obtained from metadata supplied by the sample provider rather than from assay-based typing. Subjects who had been exposed to COVID-19, were actively infected with it, or had recovered from it provided the deeply sampled blood TCRbeta repertoires that made up the dataset. The repertoires were made available in a free public database intended to serve as a resource for research on the immune response to SARS-CoV-2. The sample metadata nearly always contained a de-identified subject ID, COVID-19 status, age in years and sex. The prospective study material was composed of cDNA or gDNA derived from T cells, B-cell-depleted T cells, or PBMCs. General study outcomes and caveats: Clinical and demographic metadata were provided uncurated, with the amount varying by source and participant.

The immunoSEQ Assay, a bias-controlled multiplex PCR, was used to amplify TCRbeta CDR3 regions from genomic DNA. Regarding the original processing steps: Nucleated cell counts per sample were estimated from amplification of reference gene primers within the assay. To quantify the absolute abundance of each unique TCRbeta CDR3 rearrangement, sequence reads were collapsed and filtered. Productive Simpson clonality was computed per sample as the square root of Simpson's diversity index over productive rearrangements. The source is immuneACCESS, and TCRdb retained only in-frame sequences with V and J called. Part of the clones is not carried over; for the studies checked, unresolved V genes explain less than half of this, and the remainder is unexplained. V, J and clone size reflect that table, while D and trimming were determined from the DNA. Counted in this sample were about 270,000 clones; approximately 87% of them appeared once. The ten largest clones add up to approximately 2.2% of the sample.

V is clipped by 5 bases and J by 0 bases, and the sequence between their germline boundaries is 8 bases long. The germline V gene supplies CDR1 MDHEN and CDR2 SYDVKM. Including cysteine and phenylalanine, the CDR3 has 13 amino acids. The entry retains the CDR3 DNA only, 39 bases that are in frame from base 1. About this clone: What this receptor recognizes is not known. Base qualities are not recorded, but no much larger clone differs from it by a single base.

Whole blood was collected in K2EDTA tubes by collaborating institutions according to the institutions' own protocols. For TCRbeta analysis, collaborators shipped samples in one of three forms: frozen whole blood, isolated PBMCs, or DNA extracted from either of those sample types. The source of this sequence is a woman aged 50 to 65 with acute or convalescent COVID-19. This chain is built from TRBV28 and TRBJ2-7, with the D gene not clear enough to name. Sequences were obtained from peripheral blood. The bases are TGTGCCAGCAGTGTTTCTCTCTCCTACGAGCAGTACTTC. The translation is CASSVSLSYEQYF.